The 4 T cell receptor beta chains listed next were all sequenced from one sample in a study of control samples from healthy donors and cancer patients. The repertoire was sequenced with immunoSEQ multiplex PCR; TCRdb's copy has only in-frame clones and lacks some. Here the sample spans around 150,000 clones, roughly 95% being singletons. Sequences were obtained from blood. All receptors come from a woman aged 30 to 39 in good health.

This rearrangement joins TRBV12-5 to TRBJ2-1; D not resolved. Germline V lookup: CDR1 LGHNT, CDR2 FRNRAP. V shed 2 bases and J shed 8 bases, with 7 bases lying between them. The CDR3 totals 12 residues. The CDR3 DNA reads as TGTGCTAGTGGTTTGTTGGGATATGAGCAGTTCTTC. Protein product: CASGLLGYEQFF.

This clone was observed a single time. The J gene is TRBJ2-2, the V gene TRBV5-4; 7 positions agree with TRBD1. Germline V CDR1 and CDR2: SGHNT, YYREEE (reference sequence). The CDR3 sequence is 16 residues long. V gave up 0 bases and J gave up 3 bases; unmatched junction bases: 5. CDR3 amino acids: CASSLVGGRYTGELFF. The CDR3 nucleotides are TGTGCCAGCAGCTTGGTAGGGGGCAGGTACACCGGGGAGCTGTTTTTT.

The chain links TRBV18 to TRBJ2-1; TRBD2 is a possible D gene (6 bases). This CDR3 has 16 residues. V was trimmed by 3 bases and J by 4 bases, leaving 16 bases between them. Germline CDR1 is KGHSH and CDR2 is LQKENI. The CDR3, as DNA: TGTGCCAGCTCACCGCAATCTACGGGGGAGTACAATGAGCAGTTCTTC. It specifies CASSPQSTGEYNEQFF.

The table lists this clone with a count of one. The chain combines TRBV5-1 with TRBJ2-1; no clear D gene. This CDR3 region has 14 residues. Germline values: CDR1 SGHRS, CDR2 YFSETQ. Trimming removed 6 bases at V and 0 bases at J, with 10 bases between. Here the CDR3 DNA reads TGCGCCAGCAATATGGGCAGCTCCTACAATGAGCAGTTCTTC. It is translated as CASNMGSSYNEQFF. The entire variable domain, with the rest obtained from reference TRBV5-1 and TRBJ2-1, is as follows: KAGVTQTPRYLIKTRGQQVTLSCSPISGHRSVSWYQQTPGQGLQFLFEYFSETQRNKGNFPGRFSGRQFSNSRSEMNVSTLELGDSALYLCASNMGSSYNEQFFGPGTRLTVL.